These 14 T cell receptor beta chains were sequenced from one sample in a study of beta chain features in type 1 diabetes. The sequenced template was cDNA made from the entire isolated RNA. The method was immunoSEQ multiplex PCR; TCRdb's version includes in-frame clones alone and lacks a portion of them. In the table there are roughly 400,000 clones, more than 12% of which are singletons. The sample consisted of naive CD4+ T cells from blood. The receptor set was obtained from a woman aged 18 to 35 in good health.

There are a few counts of this clone. The chain joins TRBV29-1 to TRBJ2-6, with D possibly being TRBD1 (6 bases). The V end was cut by 3 bases, the J end by 4 bases, with 10 bases between. The CDR3 length is 14 residues. The germline V gene encodes CDR1 SQVTM and CDR2 ANQGSEA. Here the CDR3 reads CSVEAGVGANVLTF. The CDR3 DNA sequence: TGCAGCGTTGAGGCAGGGGTAGGGGCCAACGTCCTGACTTTC.

The V gene is TRBV15, the J gene TRBJ2-7; 7 nucleotides agree with TRBD1. V shed 3 bases, J shed 2 bases, and the junction held 4 bases outside the gene matches. Germline V CDR1 and CDR2: LNHNV, YYDKDF (reference sequence). There are 14 residues in the CDR3. The CDR3: CATSSGDRAYEQYF. The CDR3, as DNA: TGTGCCACCAGCAGTGGGGACAGAGCCTACGAGCAGTACTTC.

This clone was seen a handful of times. The genes are TRBV4-2 and TRBJ2-1; 9 nucleotides line up with TRBD1. The CDR3 is made up of 14 amino acids. J was trimmed by 6 bases and V by 4 bases; bases with no gene match: 4. The germline CDR1 and CDR2 sequences are LGHNA and YNFKEQ. CDR3: CASSPGTGTNEQFF. DNA of the CDR3: TGTGCCAGCAGCCCTGGGACAGGGACCAATGAGCAGTTCTTC.

This clone was picked up a small number of times. The chain joins TRBV11-3 to TRBJ2-7; weak D call: TRBD1 (6 bases). V lost 0 bases and J lost 3, with 6 bases in between. The CDR3 contains 13 residues. Germline loops: CDR1 SGHNT, CDR2 YENEEA. The CDR3 loop reads CASSLEQGYEQYF. The CDR3 region has the DNA TGTGCCAGCAGCTTAGAACAGGGCTACGAGCAGTACTTC.

There are a few counts of this clone. V usage is TRBV7-9 and J usage is TRBJ2-5; tentative D call: TRBD1 (5 bases). This CDR3 contains 13 residues. CDR1 and CDR2 from the germline V gene are SEHNR and FQNEAQ (reference sequence). Trimming removed 4 bases from V and 3 bases from J, with 9 bases in between. The CDR3 spells CASSSGHKETQYF. DNA for the CDR3: TGTGCCAGCAGCTCAGGACATAAAGAGACCCAGTACTTC.

This chain joins TRBV6-1 and TRBJ2-2; D is unclear. This CDR3 region has 14 residues. CDR1 is MNHNS, CDR2 SASEGT, per germline. The V gene lost 3 bases and the J gene lost 2 bases, with 7 bases spanning the gap. The DNA for the CDR3 is TGTGCCAGCAGTGAGCTAGGCAACACCGGGGAGCTGTTTTTT. Translating it yields CASSELGNTGELFF.

With regard to this clone: Other DNA sequences within the sample encode an identical CDR3. The CDR3 region has the DNA TGTGCCAGCAGTTCCCCGGGACAGGGGGCCTACGAGCAGTACTTC. Amino acids: CASSSPGQGAYEQYF. J is TRBJ2-7 and V is TRBV28; 11 positions match TRBD1. Germline trimming cut 4 bases from V and 2 bases from J; bases unmatched to any gene: 4. Germline V lookup: CDR1 MDHEN, CDR2 SYDVKM. The CDR3 extends over 15 amino acids.

Only a few counts were recorded for this clone. This sequence joins TRBV5-1 and TRBJ1-2; TRBD1 agrees at 7 bases. J gave up 2 bases and V 0 bases, and 4 bases lay outside the gene matches. This CDR3 has 15 residues. Germline-derived CDR1 and CDR2 are SGHRS and YFSETQ. Here the CDR3 DNA reads TGCGCCAGCAGCTTGGCCCCACAGGGGAACTATGGCTACACCTTC. Residues: CASSLAPQGNYGYTF.

In nucleotides, the CDR3 is TGTGCCAGCAGTTTATCCACAGTGGTGATGTCTCTTAATGAGCAGTTCTTC. Amino acid sequence: CASSLSTVVMSLNEQFF. The rearrangement links TRBV27 to TRBJ2-1, with D unclear. This CDR3 region has 17 residues. The germline V and J ends were trimmed by 0 bases and 7 bases, with 19 bases remaining between them. Germline V gene lookup returns CDR1 MNHEY and CDR2 SMNVEV (reference sequence).

Note on this clone: Other DNA sequences in the same sample also yield this CDR3. The chain recombines TRBV19 with TRBJ2-3; 8 nucleotides match TRBD1. This CDR3 spans 14 amino acids. V lost 3 bases and J lost 4; bases outside the gene matches: 3. CDR1 is LNHDA, CDR2 SQIVND, per germline (reference sequence). The DNA of the CDR3 is TGTGCCAGTAGTATCCGACAGGGGCCAGATACGCAGTATTTT. Residues: CASSIRQGPDTQYF.

This clone came up a few times. This sequence joins TRBV18 and TRBJ2-5; maybe TRBD2 (6 bases). Germline V lookup: CDR1 KGHSH, CDR2 LQKENI. Trimming pared 5 bases from V and 5 bases from J, leaving 9 bases between. The CDR3 covers 12 residues. The CDR3 DNA follows: TGTGCCAGCTCAGGAGGGATGGAGACCCAGTACTTC. Translated, it gives CASSGGMETQYF.

This clone has more than one count but fewer than ten. CDR3 loop: CAIAPGQGPLKSSYNEQFF. The CDR3 DNA follows: TGTGCCATAGCCCCGGGACAGGGGCCCTTAAAGAGCTCCTACAATGAGCAGTTCTTC. The genes are TRBV5-4 and TRBJ2-1, with 10 bases aligning to TRBD1. The CDR3 spans 19 residues. Germline CDR1 SGHNT, CDR2 YYREEE (reference sequence). The junction had 18 bases not matched to a gene; V was cut back by 9 bases and J by 0 bases.

This clone was seen a few times. The V call is TRBV25-1, the J call TRBJ1-2, with D possibly matching TRBD1 (6 bases). The germline V gene has CDR1 MGHDK and CDR2 SYGVNS. The CDR3 is made up of 13 amino acids. V gave up 6 bases and J gave up 6 bases, with 14 bases separating them. The CDR3 DNA reads TGTGCCAGCAGGGGAACAGGGTGGGATGGCTACACCTTC. This codes for CASRGTGWDGYTF.

This clone was counted between two and nine times. The chain is built from TRBV7-2 and TRBJ2-1; TRBD2 aligns across 14 bases. V was clipped by 5 bases and J by 8 bases; unmatched bases: 5. CDR1 is SGHTA, CDR2 FQGNSA, per germline. The CDR3 covers 15 residues. In nucleotides, the CDR3 is TGTGCCAGCAGCAAAGGGACTAGCGGGGGCTATGAGCAGTTCTTC. Protein: CASSKGTSGGYEQFF.